One and the same sample provided the 21 T cell receptor beta chains below, sequenced in a study of cytomegalovirus exposure and HLA in healthy donors. The PCR was carried out with 60 Vbeta primers and 13 Jbeta primers. Clones were sequenced by immunoSEQ multiplex PCR, and TCRdb holds only the in-frame ones, with some missing. The profile covers approximately 100,000 clones, with 65% to 80% appearing a single time and approximately 2.6% taken by the ten largest. The sample comprised PBMCs. The receptors here all came from a female donor in good health and CMV-seronegative.

This clone was observed a few times. This CDR3 is also generated by other DNA sequences in the sample. V gene TRBV7-9 combines with J gene TRBJ1-2; TRBD1 matches at 9 bases. J lost 8 bases, V lost 5 bases, and 12 bases had no gene match. This CDR3 spans 15 amino acids. Germline lookup yields CDR1 SEHNR and CDR2 FQNEAQ (reference sequence). The DNA of the CDR3 is TGTGCCAGCAGCCCCCCAACAGGGGGCGCGGGAGGCTACACCTTC. Translation gives CASSPPTGGAGGYTF.

The rearrangement links TRBV7-8 to TRBJ2-7; TRBD1 aligns across 7 bases. Trimming cost V 4 bases and J 2 bases; bases outside gene matches: 2. The CDR3 length is 13 residues. Germline V gene sequence: CDR1 SGHVS, CDR2 FQNEAQ. The CDR3 sequence is CASSWGQPYEQYF. In DNA form, the CDR3 reads TGTGCCAGCAGCTGGGGACAGCCCTACGAGCAGTACTTC.

Comments on this clone: Within the sample, other DNA sequences also encode this same CDR3. The genes are TRBV7-9 and TRBJ1-3, with 9 bases lining up with TRBD1. The CDR3 consists of 15 residues. V dropped 5 bases and J dropped 3; count of bases not matched to a gene: 5. Germline assignment: CDR1 SEHNR and CDR2 FQNEAQ (reference sequence). Here the CDR3 reads CASSTGGAYGNTIYF. CDR3 in DNA: TGTGCCAGCAGCACAGGGGGCGCTTATGGAAACACCATATATTTT.

The gene calls are TRBV7-6 and TRBJ2-2, with D maybe TRBD2 (5 bases). The V end was cut by 1 base, the J end by 6 bases, with 18 bases between. The CDR3 is 17 residues long. In germline, CDR1 is SGHVS, CDR2 FNYEAQ. CDR3 region: CASSLVGPDLGSGELFF. Here the CDR3 DNA reads TGTGCCAGCAGCTTAGTGGGCCCGGACTTGGGCTCCGGGGAGCTGTTTTTT.

This sequence joins TRBV11-2 and TRBJ2-5; 8 bases match TRBD2. The CDR3 covers 16 residues. The germline V gene encodes CDR1 SGHAT and CDR2 FQNNGV. Unmatched junction bases numbered 10, after V lost 4 bases and J lost 3 bases. The CDR3, as DNA: TGTGCCAGCAGCTCACGGGGGGGCAGATTTGAAGAGACCCAGTACTTC. Protein: CASSSRGGRFEETQYF.

The chain employs TRBV18 and TRBJ1-1; 9 bases are a match to TRBD1. This CDR3 is 13 amino acids long. The ends lost 3 bases at V and 5 bases at J; junction bases unmatched: 1. CDR1 and CDR2 (germline): KGHSH, LQKENI. CDR3 nucleotide sequence: TGTGCCAGCTCACCGGACAGGGGAACTGAAGCTTTCTTT. Its translation: CASSPDRGTEAFF.

This clone was seen a few times. V usage is TRBV18 and J usage is TRBJ1-1; D possibly corresponds to TRBD1 (6 bases). This CDR3 has 13 residues. Germline V gene sequence: CDR1 KGHSH, CDR2 LQKENI. V dropped 5 bases and J dropped 5 bases, with 12 bases sitting between them. Here the CDR3 reads CASSSEQGTEAFF. In nucleotides, the CDR3 is TGTGCCAGCTCAAGCGAACAGGGAACTGAAGCTTTCTTT.

This clone was seen just once. The V gene is TRBV5-1, the J gene TRBJ2-7, with 8 bases identical to TRBD1. CDR3 length: 15 amino acids. V shed 0 bases and J 2 bases; nucleotides not matched to a gene: 4. Germline V gives CDR1 SGHRS, CDR2 YFSETQ. The CDR3 region is CASSLGQGSTYEQYF. The DNA of the CDR3 is TGCGCCAGCAGCTTGGGACAGGGGAGCACCTACGAGCAGTACTTC.

This chain joins TRBV19 and TRBJ1-1, with D possibly TRBD1 on 6 matching bases. Per germline, CDR1 LNHDA and CDR2 SQIVND (reference sequence). The ends were cut back, 4 bases at V and 0 bases at J, with 18 bases in the middle. The CDR3 spans 17 residues. CDR3 region: CASSRLADSGMNTEAFF. The CDR3 coding sequence is TGTGCCAGTAGTAGACTCGCGGACAGCGGGATGAACACTGAAGCTTTCTTT.

This chain connects TRBV7-9 to TRBJ2-1; TRBD2 matches at 8 bases. CDR3 length: 15 residues. The junction had 17 bases not matched to a gene; V was cut back by 9 bases and J by 10 bases. The germline gives CDR1 SEHNR, CDR2 FQNEAQ (reference sequence). This chain's CDR3 is CASLQSGGQINEQFF. Written as DNA, the CDR3 is TGTGCCAGTCTCCAGAGCGGGGGCCAAATAAACGAGCAGTTCTTC.

This clone was counted a few times. The V gene is TRBV4-3, the J gene TRBJ1-1; 8 bases fit TRBD1. The CDR3 extends over 14 amino acids. CDR1 and CDR2 (germline): LGHNA, YSLEER. V dropped 1 base and J dropped 5; count of bases not matched to a gene: 3. CDR3 region: CASSQGQGLTEAFF. The CDR3 DNA is TGCGCCAGCAGCCAAGGACAGGGGTTGACTGAAGCTTTCTTT.

This chain joins TRBV5-4 and TRBJ1-2; possibly TRBD1 for D (5 bases). This CDR3 has 16 amino acids. Germline V gene sequence: CDR1 SGHNT, CDR2 YYREEE (reference sequence). Trimming removed 4 bases at V and 0 bases at J, with 16 bases between. The CDR3 DNA reads as TGTGCCAGCAGCCGGGGGGGTGACAGTGCTAACTATGGCTACACCTTC. It encodes CASSRGGDSANYGYTF.

This clone was observed once. The chain links TRBV4-1 to TRBJ2-7; 9 nucleotides line up with TRBD1. This CDR3 is built from 15 residues. Germline V gene data show CDR1 as MGHRA and CDR2 as YSYEKL. V lost 1 base and J lost 2; bases outside the gene matches: 3. The CDR3 coding sequence is TGCGCCAGCAGCCAAGGACAGGGGGGTACCTACGAGCAGTACTTC. Its protein product is CASSQGQGGTYEQYF.

This chain joins TRBV28 and TRBJ2-3; TRBD2 agrees at 9 bases. After removal of 1 base from V and 6 bases from J, the junction contained 8 bases not matched to a gene. Germline V gives CDR1 MDHEN, CDR2 SYDVKM. The CDR3 consists of 16 residues. CDR3 sequence reads: CASSLSAGGPRDTQYF. The CDR3 region has the DNA TGTGCCAGCAGTTTATCTGCGGGGGGGCCAAGGGATACGCAGTATTTT.

The chain links TRBV19 to TRBJ2-3; 7 bases map to TRBD2. CDR3 length: 14 residues. Germline assignment: CDR1 LNHDA and CDR2 SQIVND (reference sequence). The V gene end was trimmed by 6 bases and the J gene end by 2 bases; junction bases not matched to a gene: 5. This CDR3 reads CASRTAGYTDTQYF. Written as DNA, the CDR3 is TGTGCCAGTAGGACAGCGGGGTACACAGATACGCAGTATTTT.

This chain connects TRBV15 to TRBJ1-4; weak D call: TRBD1 (6 bases). Germline lookup yields CDR1 LNHNV and CDR2 YYDKDF (reference sequence). V dropped 1 base and J dropped 5 bases, with 11 bases sitting between them. This CDR3 is 15 amino acids long. The CDR3 nucleotides read TGTGCCACCAGCAGAGTTCAGGGGCCGAATGAAAAACTGTTTTTT. Protein sequence: CATSRVQGPNEKLFF.

Here the CDR3 reads CASSPPRTGGYTF. The CDR3 DNA reads TGTGCCAGCAGTCCTCCTCGGACAGGTGGCTACACCTTC. The chain carries TRBV6-6 and TRBJ1-2; 7 nucleotides match TRBD1. The V segment lost 5 bases and the J segment 7 bases; nucleotides outside the gene matches: 7. This CDR3 region has 13 residues. From germline, CDR1 is MNHNY and CDR2 SVGAGI (reference sequence).

V and J are TRBV5-4 and TRBJ2-7; D is possibly TRBD1 (5 bases). In germline, CDR1 is SGHNT, CDR2 YYREEE (reference sequence). V was clipped by 4 bases and J by 2 bases, with 19 bases between them. This CDR3 comprises 16 residues. The CDR3 nucleotides read TGTGCCAGCAGCCATCTGTCGGTACAGGAGACCTACGAGCAGTACTTC. This translates into CASSHLSVQETYEQYF.

This clone was seen a single time. The V call is TRBV27, the J call TRBJ1-2, with 8 bases fitting TRBD1. Germline V lookup: CDR1 MNHEY, CDR2 SMNVEV (reference sequence). V lost 7 bases to trimming and J lost 4 bases; unmatched junction nucleotides: 5. This CDR3 has 13 residues. The CDR3 DNA reads as TGTGCCAGCACAAGCGACAGGGGCTATGGCTACACCTTC. Amino acids: CASTSDRGYGYTF.

The V call is TRBV2, the J call TRBJ2-7; the match to TRBD2 covers 9 bases. Per germline, CDR1 SNHLY and CDR2 FYNNEI. This CDR3 region has 15 residues. V lost 8 bases, J lost 1 base, and 9 bases stayed unmatched. CDR3 sequence: CASGRERGESYEQYF. CDR3 DNA: TGTGCCAGCGGAAGAGAGCGGGGGGAATCCTACGAGCAGTACTTC.

This chain connects TRBV19 to TRBJ2-5, with D possibly being TRBD2 (5 bases). There are 15 residues in the CDR3. Trimming removed 5 bases at V and 5 bases at J, with 18 bases between. Germline V gene sequence: CDR1 LNHDA, CDR2 SQIVND (reference sequence). The CDR3 loop is CASSSGLRARETQYF. CDR3 sequence (DNA): TGTGCCAGTAGTTCCGGACTGCGGGCTCGGGAGACCCAGTACTTC. Variable domain in full (rest from reference TRBV19 and TRBJ2-5): DGGITQSPKYLFRKEGQNVTLSCEQNLNHDAMYWYRQDPGQGLRLIYYSQIVNDFQKGDIAEGYSVSREKKESFPLTVTSAQKNPTAFYLCASSSGLRARETQYFGPGTRLLVL.